The 10 T cell receptor beta chains below were found in one sample sequenced in a study of cytomegalovirus exposure and HLA in healthy donors. The PCR employed 60 Vbeta primers together with 13 Jbeta primers. The assay was immunoSEQ multiplex PCR, and TCRdb's table has in-frame clones only and misses some. Here the sample spans over 65,000 clones, approximately 75% being singletons. Material: PBMCs. The receptor set was obtained from a woman aged 40 to 50 in good health and CMV-seronegative.

This clone was picked up a small number of times. The chain is built from TRBV6-5 and TRBJ1-2; D gene uncertain. CDR3 length: 14 amino acids. Looked up from germline, CDR1 is MNHEY and CDR2 is SVGAGI. V was pared by 0 bases and J by 5 bases, with 10 bases between. The CDR3 DNA follows: TGTGCCAGCAGTTACTCAGAACAGATGTATGGCTACACCTTC. Translated, it gives CASSYSEQMYGYTF.

The genes are TRBV30 and TRBJ2-7; the match to TRBD1 covers 9 bases. Germline lookup yields CDR1 GTSNPN and CDR2 SVGIG (reference sequence). Germline trimming cut 2 bases from V and 5 bases from J; bases unmatched to any gene: 7. This CDR3 has 14 amino acids. The CDR3, as DNA: TGTGCCTGGAGTAGAAAGGACAGGGGAAACGAGCAGTACTTC. Amino acids: CAWSRKDRGNEQYF.

The sample holds a few counts of this clone. The genes are TRBV4-1 and TRBJ1-1; 8 bases agree with TRBD1. Germline CDR1 is MGHRA and CDR2 is YSYEKL. Losses at the gene ends were 3 bases for V and 5 bases for J; bases not matched to a gene: 5. The CDR3 loop spans 14 amino acids. DNA for the CDR3: TGCGCCAGCAGCCAGAAACAGGGGGGGACTGAAGCTTTCTTT. Protein product: CASSQKQGGTEAFF.

The chain joins TRBV5-1 to TRBJ1-2; D unresolved. The germline CDR1 and CDR2 sequences are SGHRS and YFSETQ. This CDR3 is built from 13 residues. The V gene lost 0 bases and the J gene lost 4 bases, with 7 bases spanning the gap. In DNA, the CDR3 is TGCGCCAGCAGCTTGGACGGCGGCTATGGCTACACCTTC. Protein product: CASSLDGGYGYTF.

The chain couples TRBV19 to TRBJ1-1, with D perhaps TRBD1 (5 bases). Trimming removed 5 bases from V and 7 bases from J, with 17 bases in between. The CDR3 loop spans 14 amino acids. Looked up from germline, CDR1 is LNHDA and CDR2 is SQIVND (reference sequence). DNA of the CDR3: TGTGCCAGTAGTGTTGCAGGGCAAGTTTTTGAAGCTTTCTTT. Encoded protein: CASSVAGQVFEAFF.

The chain uses TRBV7-8 and TRBJ2-1; TRBD2 matches at 8 bases. The V and J ends lost 3 bases and 10 bases, in that order; junction bases with no gene match: 20. The CDR3 contains 18 residues. The germline CDR1 and CDR2 sequences are SGHVS and FQNEAQ. The CDR3 DNA reads as TGTGCCAGCAGCTTTGGTAGGCCTGGGAGCGGGAGCCCTAAGGAGCAGTTCTTC. This sequence encodes CASSFGRPGSGSPKEQFF.

This clone was seen a few times. For the CDR3, the DNA is TGTGCCAGCAGCTTACGCAGCTCTGGGGCCAACGTCCTGACTTTC. The encoded protein is CASSLRSSGANVLTF. J is TRBJ2-6 and V is TRBV7-2; D unresolved. The V gene lost 2 bases and the J gene lost 0 bases, with 5 bases spanning the gap. The germline V gene encodes CDR1 SGHTA and CDR2 FQGNSA. The length of the CDR3 is 15 residues.

This chain links TRBV1 with TRBJ2-3; the table's D call of TRBD2 was not tested on the DNA. TRBV1 is assigned pseudogene status. The CDR3 is 17 amino acids. Here the CDR3 DNA reads TGCACCAGCAGCCAAGAATCCAGCGGCGACATCACAGATACGCAGTATTTT. Translated, it gives CTSSQESSGDITDTQYF.

The chain has TRBV29-1 and TRBJ2-3; TRBD1 agrees at 7 bases. CDR1 is SQVTM, CDR2 ANQGSEA, per germline. CDR3 length: 13 residues. V gave up 1 base and J gave up 3 bases; unmatched junction bases: 1. CDR3 sequence: CSVEGQGTDTQYF. The CDR3 DNA sequence: TGCAGCGTTGAAGGACAGGGAACAGATACGCAGTATTTT.

This chain uses TRBV7-8 with TRBJ1-2, with a possible D match to TRBD1 (6 bases). Looked up from germline, CDR1 is SGHVS and CDR2 is FQNEAQ. CDR3 length: 13 residues. V lost 3 bases, J lost 8 bases, and 13 bases lay in between. CDR3 bases: TGTGCCAGCAGCTTCGTACCAGGGGAGGGCTACACCTTC. As protein: CASSFVPGEGYTF.